These 10 T cell receptor beta chains originate from one sample sequenced in a study of blood T cell repertoires in COVID-19. The data were produced by immunoSEQ multiplex PCR, yet TCRdb's version contains in-frame clones alone and is incomplete. The sample has 100,000 to 150,000 clones; about 80% are singletons. Sequencing was done on a sample of peripheral blood. These receptors all come from a man in his 60s with acute or convalescent COVID-19.

The chain uses TRBV15 and TRBJ1-4, with a possible D match to TRBD1 (6 bases). V lost 4 bases and J lost 11, with 14 bases in between. The CDR3 runs 13 residues. CDR1 and CDR2 (germline): LNHNV, YYDKDF (reference sequence). CDR3 DNA sequence: TGTGCCACCAGCACGGGGGGCCTAGGGAAACTGTTTTTT. This sequence encodes CATSTGGLGKLFF.

This clone was picked up one time. The V gene is TRBV7-8, the J gene TRBJ1-2, with D maybe TRBD1 (5 bases). In germline, CDR1 is SGHVS, CDR2 FQNEAQ. The V gene lost 5 bases and the J gene lost 0 bases, with 13 bases spanning the gap. The CDR3 is 15 amino acids. CDR3 sequence: CASSIDSQSNYGYTF. Here the CDR3 DNA reads TGTGCCAGCAGCATCGACAGCCAGTCTAACTATGGCTACACCTTC.

CDR3 in amino acids: CASSLGDTSGNTIYF. The CDR3 DNA sequence: TGTGCCAGCAGCTTGGGAGACACTTCTGGAAACACCATATATTTT. J is TRBJ1-3 and V is TRBV7-8; D remains unclear. The V and J ends lost 3 bases and 1 base respectively, with 10 bases between them. Looked up from germline, CDR1 is SGHVS and CDR2 is FQNEAQ. The CDR3 has 15 amino acids.

A single count supports this clone. The V call is TRBV19, the J call TRBJ1-2; TRBD1 matches 7 bases. Germline CDR1 and CDR2: LNHDA and SQIVND (reference sequence). V shed 8 bases, J shed 3 bases, and the junction held 6 bases outside the gene matches. The length of the CDR3 is 13 residues. The DNA for the CDR3 is TGTGCCAGTCGCCGACAGGGATACTATGGCTACACCTTC. Translating it yields CASRRQGYYGYTF.

The chain recombines TRBV7-3 with TRBJ1-5, with a possible D match to TRBD1 (5 bases). The CDR3 runs to 13 residues. Germline V gene lookup returns CDR1 SGHTA and CDR2 FQGTGA. Trimming cost V 1 base and J 8 bases, with 9 bases left between them. For the CDR3, the DNA is TGTGCCAGCAGCTTAATGGTAGGGGAGCCCCAGCATTTT. Translated: CASSLMVGEPQHF.

The CDR3 DNA is TGTGCCAGCGGACAGGGAGGGTTTATGGGCAATCAGCCCCAGCATTTT. This gives the protein CASGQGGFMGNQPQHF. The rearrangement uses TRBV6-6 and TRBJ1-5; TRBD1 aligns across 8 bases. The length of the CDR3 is 16 residues. With 8 bases clipped from V and 2 bases from J, the junction kept 11 bases outside the gene matches. Germline assignment: CDR1 MNHNY and CDR2 SVGAGI (reference sequence).

The chain joins TRBV10-2 to TRBJ2-7; 10 bases are a match to TRBD1. The CDR3 has 14 residues. Germline CDR1 reads WSHSY; CDR2 reads SAAADI. V dropped 6 bases and J dropped 5; count of bases not matched to a gene: 7. The chain's CDR3 is CASRLTGGVNEQYF. The CDR3 DNA reads TGCGCCAGCAGGCTGACAGGGGGCGTAAACGAGCAGTACTTC.

V usage is TRBV28 and J usage is TRBJ1-2; 8 bases map to TRBD1. This CDR3 comprises 15 residues. V was clipped by 1 base and J by 4 bases; unmatched bases: 5. Germline V gives CDR1 MDHEN, CDR2 SYDVKM. The CDR3 sequence is CASSLFPGGAYGYTF. The DNA for the CDR3 is TGTGCCAGCAGTTTATTTCCAGGGGGCGCCTATGGCTACACCTTC.

This chain connects TRBV27 to TRBJ1-2; 7 bases fit TRBD1. The junction had 5 bases not matched to a gene; V was cut back by 4 bases and J by 0 bases. The CDR3 is made up of 15 amino acids. Germline V gene data show CDR1 as MNHEY and CDR2 as SMNVEV (reference sequence). The DNA of the CDR3 is TGTGCCAGCAGTTCCCCCGACAGGGCTAACTATGGCTACACCTTC. Amino acids: CASSSPDRANYGYTF.

This chain links TRBV19 with TRBJ1-5; the match to TRBD1 covers 8 bases. Trimming cost V 5 bases and J 4 bases; bases outside gene matches: 7. This CDR3 contains 15 residues. Germline CDR1 reads LNHDA; CDR2 reads SQIVND (reference sequence). The CDR3 region has the DNA TGTGCCAGTAGTTCCCGGGACAGGAGAAATCAGCCCCAGCATTTT. Translating gives CASSSRDRRNQPQHF. The whole variable domain, remainder taken from reference TRBV19 and TRBJ1-5, is DGGITQSPKYLFRKEGQNVTLSCEQNLNHDAMYWYRQDPGQGLRLIYYSQIVNDFQKGDIAEGYSVSREKKESFPLTVTSAQKNPTAFYLCASSSRDRRNQPQHFGDGTRLSIL.